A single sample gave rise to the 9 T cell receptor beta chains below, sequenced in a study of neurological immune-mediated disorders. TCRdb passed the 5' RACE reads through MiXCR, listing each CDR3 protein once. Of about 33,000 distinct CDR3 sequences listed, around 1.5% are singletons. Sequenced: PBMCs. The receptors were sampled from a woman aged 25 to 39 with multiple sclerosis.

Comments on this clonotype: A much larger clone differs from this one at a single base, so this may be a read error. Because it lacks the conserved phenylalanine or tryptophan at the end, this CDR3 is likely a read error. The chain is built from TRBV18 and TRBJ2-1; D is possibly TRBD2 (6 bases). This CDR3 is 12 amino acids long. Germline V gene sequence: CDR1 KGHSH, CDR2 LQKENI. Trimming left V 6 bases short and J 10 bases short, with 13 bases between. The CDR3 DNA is TGTGCCAGCTCGGGGGAGGCCGGAGAGCAGTTCTGC. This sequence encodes CASSGEAGEQFC.

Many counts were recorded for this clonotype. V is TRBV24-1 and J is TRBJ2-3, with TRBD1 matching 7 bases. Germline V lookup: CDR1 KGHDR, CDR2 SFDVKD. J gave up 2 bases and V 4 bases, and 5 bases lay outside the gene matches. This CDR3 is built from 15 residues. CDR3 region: CATSETGQHTDTQYF. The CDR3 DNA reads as TGTGCCACCAGTGAAACGGGACAGCACACAGATACGCAGTATTTT.

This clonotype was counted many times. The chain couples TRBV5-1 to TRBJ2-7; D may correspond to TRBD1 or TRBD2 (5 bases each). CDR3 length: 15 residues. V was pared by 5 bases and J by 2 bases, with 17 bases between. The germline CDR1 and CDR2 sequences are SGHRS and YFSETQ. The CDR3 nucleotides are TGCGCCAGCAGTGCCCGTACGGGACGGACCTACGAGCAGTACTTC. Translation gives CASSARTGRTYEQYF.

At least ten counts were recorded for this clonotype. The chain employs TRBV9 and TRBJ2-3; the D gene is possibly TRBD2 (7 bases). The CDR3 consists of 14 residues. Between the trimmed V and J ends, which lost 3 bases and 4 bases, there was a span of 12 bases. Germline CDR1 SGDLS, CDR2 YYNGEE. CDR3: CASSAGGGPDTQYF. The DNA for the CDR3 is TGTGCCAGCAGCGCGGGGGGCGGGCCAGATACGCAGTATTTT.

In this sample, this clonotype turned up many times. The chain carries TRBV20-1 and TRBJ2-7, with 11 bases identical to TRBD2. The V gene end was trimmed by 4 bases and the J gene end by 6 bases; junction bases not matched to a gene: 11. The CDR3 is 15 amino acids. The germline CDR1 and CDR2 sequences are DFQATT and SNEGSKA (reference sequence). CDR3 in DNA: TGCAGTGCTACCCGGACTAGCGGGTCATTTCGCGAGCAGTACTTC. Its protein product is CSATRTSGSFREQYF.

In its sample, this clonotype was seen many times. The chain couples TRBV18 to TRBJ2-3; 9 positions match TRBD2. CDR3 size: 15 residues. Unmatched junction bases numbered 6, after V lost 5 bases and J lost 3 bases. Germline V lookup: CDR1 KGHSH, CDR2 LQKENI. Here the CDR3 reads CASSSIAGATDTQYF. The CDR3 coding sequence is TGTGCCAGCTCATCTATAGCGGGGGCGACAGATACGCAGTATTTT. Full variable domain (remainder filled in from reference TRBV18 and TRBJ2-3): NAGVMQNPRHLVRRRGQEARLRCSPMKGHSHVYWYRQLPEEGLKFMVYLQKENIIDESGMPKERFSAEFPKEGPSILRIQQVVRGDSAAYFCASSSIAGATDTQYFGPGTRLTVL.

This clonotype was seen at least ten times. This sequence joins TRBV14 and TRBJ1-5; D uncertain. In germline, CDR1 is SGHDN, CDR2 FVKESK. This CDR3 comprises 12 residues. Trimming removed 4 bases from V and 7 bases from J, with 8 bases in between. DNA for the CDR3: TGTGCCAGCAGCCGCCCCGGGCAGCCCCAGCATTTT. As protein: CASSRPGQPQHF.

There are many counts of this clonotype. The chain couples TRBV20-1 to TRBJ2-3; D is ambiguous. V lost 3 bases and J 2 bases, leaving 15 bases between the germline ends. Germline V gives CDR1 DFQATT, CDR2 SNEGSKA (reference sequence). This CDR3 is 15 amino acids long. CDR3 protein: CSASLGSGNTDTQYF. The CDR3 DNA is TGCAGTGCTAGTTTGGGGTCCGGAAACACAGATACGCAGTATTTT.

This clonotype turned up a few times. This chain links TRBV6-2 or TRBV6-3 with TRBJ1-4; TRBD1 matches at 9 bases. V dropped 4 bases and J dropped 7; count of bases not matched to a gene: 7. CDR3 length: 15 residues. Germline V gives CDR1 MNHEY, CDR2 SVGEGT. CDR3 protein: CASSWRQGGAEKLFF. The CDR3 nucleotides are TGTGCCAGCAGTTGGAGACAGGGGGGTGCTGAAAAACTGTTTTTT.